The present T cell receptor (beta chain) was sequenced within a study of CD4 T cells in relation to SARS-CoV-2 and coronaviruses. Produced via immunoSEQ multiplex PCR; TCRdb's table is partial and in-frame only. The sample records some 23,000 clones, around 75% being singletons. J was trimmed by 3 bases and V by 6 bases; bases with no gene match: 0. This CDR3 spans 14 amino acids. Germline CDR1 MRHNA, CDR2 SNTAGT. Points on this clone: Its cognate antigen is unknown.

Unexposed donor CD4+ T cells date from about 2011-2018, before the COVID-19 pandemic. Isolation of CD4+ T cells took place after less than 11 days in culture. The genes are TRBV6-4 and TRBJ2-2; 11 bases agree with TRBD1. This clonotype was sampled from a human donor in good health. Sequencing input: CD4+ T cells from PBMCs, cultured in vitro. The CDR3 DNA reads as TGTGCCAGCAGGGGACAGGGGGACACCGGGGAGCTGTTTTTT. It encodes CASRGQGDTGELFF.